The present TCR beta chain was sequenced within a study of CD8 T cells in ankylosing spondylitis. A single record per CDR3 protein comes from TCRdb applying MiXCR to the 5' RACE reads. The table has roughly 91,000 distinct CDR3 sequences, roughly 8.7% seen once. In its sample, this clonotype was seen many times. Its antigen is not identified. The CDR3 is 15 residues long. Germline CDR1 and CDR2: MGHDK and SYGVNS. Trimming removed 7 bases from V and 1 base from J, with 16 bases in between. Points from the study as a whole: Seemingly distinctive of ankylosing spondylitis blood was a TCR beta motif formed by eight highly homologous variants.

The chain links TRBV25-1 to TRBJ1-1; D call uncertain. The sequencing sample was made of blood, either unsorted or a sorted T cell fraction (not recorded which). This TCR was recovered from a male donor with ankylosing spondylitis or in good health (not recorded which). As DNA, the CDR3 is TGTGCCAGCATCCTCGATCTAGGCCGGAACACTGAAGCTTTCTTT. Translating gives CASILDLGRNTEAFF.